The 22 T cell receptor beta chains given below trace back to one sample, sequenced in a study of T cell changes during pregnancy in multiple sclerosis. Using immunoSEQ multiplex PCR, the repertoire was profiled, and TCRdb retains in-frame clones only, with some absent. The table shows fewer than 65,000 clones, with 90% to 95% occurring only once. This sample comprised peripheral blood, obtained after pregnancy. The receptors here all came from a female donor in good health, enrolled as a control in a pregnancy study.

This clone was counted a few times. V is TRBV14 and J is TRBJ1-1, with D unresolved. Germline lookup yields CDR1 SGHDN and CDR2 FVKESK. The V end was cut by 0 bases, the J end by 4 bases, with 12 bases between. CDR3 size: 15 residues. This chain's CDR3 is CASSQERVGGTEAFF. The CDR3 DNA follows: TGTGCCAGCAGCCAAGAAAGGGTAGGAGGCACTGAAGCTTTCTTT. Complete variable domain (other parts from reference TRBV14 and TRBJ1-1): EAGVTQFPSHSVIEKGQTVTLRCDPISGHDNLYWYRRVMGKEIKFLLHFVKESKQDESGMPNNRFLAERTGGTYSTLKVQPAELEDSGVYFCASSQERVGGTEAFFGQGTRLTVV.

The CDR3 nucleotides read TGCAGCGTTGGCAGGGTCAGTCTCACTGAAGCTTTCTTT. It codes for CSVGRVSLTEAFF. This sequence joins TRBV29-1 and TRBJ1-1, with D maybe TRBD1 (5 bases). The CDR3 contains 13 residues. Trimming left V 4 bases short and J 4 bases short, with 13 bases between. Germline V gene data show CDR1 as SQVTM and CDR2 as ANQGSEA.

V gene TRBV5-1 combines with J gene TRBJ1-3, with 9 nucleotides matching TRBD1. V dropped 3 bases and J dropped 0; count of bases not matched to a gene: 4. The germline V gene encodes CDR1 SGHRS and CDR2 YFSETQ. The CDR3 spans 16 residues. The CDR3 bases are TGCGCCAGCAGCTGGGGACAGGGATCCTCTGGAAACACCATATATTTT. It translates to CASSWGQGSSGNTIYF.

This chain links TRBV29-1 with TRBJ2-1; a weak D match, TRBD2 (6 bases). The CDR3 is 13 residues long. CDR1 and CDR2 from the germline V gene are SQVTM and ANQGSEA. Trimming left V 5 bases short and J 0 bases short, with 8 bases between. DNA for the CDR3: TGCAGCGTTCGGGGGAGCTCCTACAATGAGCAGTTCTTC. Translated: CSVRGSSYNEQFF.

In this sample, this clone turned up once. The chain employs TRBV7-2 and TRBJ2-1; tentatively, D is TRBD2 (6 bases). Trimming took off 5 bases at V and 2 bases at J, with 16 bases between the two ends. Germline loops: CDR1 SGHTA, CDR2 FQGNSA. This CDR3 has 16 residues. DNA of the CDR3: TGTGCCAGCAGCGCAATCCCGGGACTTACCTACAATGAGCAGTTCTTC. Its translation: CASSAIPGLTYNEQFF.

The chain employs TRBV7-6 and TRBJ1-4; a possible D gene is TRBD1 (6 bases). The germline V gene has CDR1 SGHVS and CDR2 FNYEAQ. The V end was cut by 3 bases, the J end by 7 bases, with 12 bases between. The CDR3 is 14 amino acids. Written as DNA, the CDR3 is TGTGCCAGCAGCTTCCCTGGGGGCGGTGAAAAACTGTTTTTT. Translated: CASSFPGGGEKLFF.

This clone was recorded a few times. This sequence joins TRBV19 and TRBJ1-6, with D possibly being TRBD1 (6 bases). The CDR3 contains 16 residues. CDR1 is LNHDA, CDR2 SQIVND, per germline (reference sequence). V was pared by 5 bases and J by 7 bases, with 18 bases between. The CDR3 coding sequence is TGTGCCAGTAGTTGGACAGCACCTTGGACGAATTCACCCCTCCACTTT. It codes for CASSWTAPWTNSPLHF.

This clone has a single count. The chain is built from TRBV5-4 and TRBJ2-5; 7 bases line up with TRBD1. The CDR3 is 13 residues long. The V gene's germline CDR1 is SGHNT and CDR2 YYREEE (reference sequence). With 4 bases clipped from V and 1 base from J, the junction kept 1 base outside the gene matches. The CDR3 is CASSRTGQETQYF. CDR3 coding DNA: TGTGCCAGCAGCAGGACAGGCCAAGAGACCCAGTACTTC.

The CDR3 coding sequence is TGTGCCAGCAGCCAAGGTACCCAAAGGGGGACCTACAATGAGCAGTTCTTC. This encodes CASSQGTQRGTYNEQFF. The genes are TRBV4-2 and TRBJ2-1, with D possibly being TRBD1 (6 bases). CDR3 length: 17 amino acids. Trimming removed 1 base from V and 2 bases from J, with 15 bases in between. Germline V CDR1 and CDR2: LGHNA, YNFKEQ.

The V call is TRBV9, the J call TRBJ2-5, with TRBD2 matching over 12 bases. Germline V gene lookup returns CDR1 SGDLS and CDR2 YYNGEE. This CDR3 region has 15 residues. Unmatched junction bases numbered 3, after V lost 4 bases and J lost 2 bases. CDR3 nucleotides: TGTGCCAGCAGCAGGACTAGCGGGGTTCAAGAGACCCAGTACTTC. Encoded protein: CASSRTSGVQETQYF.

The V call is TRBV4-2, the J call TRBJ1-6, with 9 bases that match TRBD1. CDR1 is LGHNA, CDR2 YNFKEQ, per germline. Trimming at V came to 0 bases and at J to 0 bases, leaving 3 bases not matched to a gene. CDR3 length equals 18 residues. In DNA, the CDR3 is TGTGCCAGCAGCCAAGACGGGACAGGGTTCTCCTATAATTCACCCCTCCACTTT. Its translation is CASSQDGTGFSYNSPLHF.

Concerning this clone: Other DNA sequences of this sample code for an identical CDR3. V gene TRBV12-5 combines with J gene TRBJ2-5; 9 bases agree with TRBD1. The J segment lost 5 bases and the V segment lost 4 bases, leaving 5 bases of the junction unmatched. Germline lookup yields CDR1 LGHNT and CDR2 FRNRAP. The CDR3 spans 14 residues. CDR3 amino acids: CASGSDTGGETQYF. The CDR3 DNA sequence: TGTGCTAGTGGTTCCGACACAGGGGGCGAGACCCAGTACTTC.

The chain links TRBV30 to TRBJ1-1; 10 bases align to TRBD1. Per germline, CDR1 GTSNPN and CDR2 SVGIG (reference sequence). Germline trimming cut 5 bases from V and 4 bases from J; bases unmatched to any gene: 4. The CDR3 length is 13 residues. CDR3 sequence: CAWWTGGFTEAFF. The CDR3 coding sequence is TGTGCCTGGTGGACAGGGGGTTTCACTGAAGCTTTCTTT.

The V and J genes are TRBV7-2 and TRBJ1-1, with no clear D. The germline CDR1 and CDR2 sequences are SGHTA and FQGNSA. V was trimmed by 5 bases and J by 7 bases, leaving 8 bases between them. The CDR3 length is 11 residues. The CDR3 nucleotides read TGTGCCAGCAGCGGGAGGGTTGAAGCTTTCTTT. It yields the protein CASSGRVEAFF.

This clone was recorded only once. The CDR3 protein is CASSSLWGDYGYTF. The DNA for the CDR3 is TGTGCCAGCAGCTCCCTCTGGGGAGACTATGGCTACACCTTC. This sequence joins TRBV11-2 and TRBJ1-2, with no clear D. The CDR3 is made up of 14 amino acids. CDR1 is SGHAT and CDR2 is FQNNGV in the germline V gene. Trimming pared 4 bases from V and 3 bases from J, leaving 12 bases between.

The CDR3 nucleotides read TGTGCCAGCAGCCCCCAGGAGGTGTTTGGCTACACCTTC. It codes for CASSPQEVFGYTF. This chain joins TRBV7-2 and TRBJ1-2; D unclear. CDR1 and CDR2 (germline): SGHTA, FQGNSA. Trimming shortened V by 5 bases and J by 7 bases, and 14 bases separated the two germline ends. The CDR3 length is 13 residues.

As DNA, the CDR3 is TGTGCCAGCGAGTTGGGGGCAGGCGGCAATCAGCCCCAGCATTTT. It specifies CASELGAGGNQPQHF. The chain recombines TRBV2 with TRBJ1-5; D perhaps matches TRBD1 (6 bases). The V end was cut by 8 bases, the J end by 2 bases, with 16 bases between. CDR3 length equals 15 residues. From germline, CDR1 is SNHLY and CDR2 FYNNEI.

This clone was observed once. The chain uses TRBV6-5 and TRBJ2-1, with 8 bases that match TRBD1. Looked up from germline, CDR1 is MNHEY and CDR2 is SVGAGI. The CDR3 has 16 residues. Trimming cost V 0 bases and J 4 bases; bases outside gene matches: 5. This CDR3 is CASSYSGTGSYNEQFF. For the CDR3, the DNA is TGTGCCAGCAGTTACTCCGGGACAGGATCTTACAATGAGCAGTTCTTC.

The genes are TRBV6-1 and TRBJ1-4; D is perhaps TRBD1 (6 bases). CDR1 MNHNS and CDR2 SASEGT come from the germline V gene. The CDR3 totals 16 residues. V lost 1 base and J 3 bases, leaving 12 bases between the germline ends. The CDR3: CASSEDRVLANEKLFF. CDR3 bases: TGTGCCAGCAGTGAAGACAGGGTTTTAGCTAATGAAAAACTGTTTTTT.

This sequence joins TRBV7-9 and TRBJ2-1; the match to TRBD2 covers 8 bases. The CDR3 extends over 14 amino acids. J lost 5 bases, V lost 3 bases, and 3 bases had no gene match. The germline V gene has CDR1 SEHNR and CDR2 FQNEAQ (reference sequence). The CDR3 sequence is CASSFGTSNNEQFF. The CDR3 coding sequence is TGTGCCAGCAGCTTCGGGACTAGTAACAATGAGCAGTTCTTC.

V gene TRBV18 combines with J gene TRBJ1-1, with D uncertain. V lost 0 bases, J lost 1 base, and 9 bases lay in between. The germline V gene has CDR1 KGHSH and CDR2 LQKENI. This CDR3 is built from 15 residues. The CDR3 DNA follows: TGTGCCAGCTCACCACCGAACAGCCAGAACACTGAAGCTTTCTTT. It codes for CASSPPNSQNTEAFF.

The chain joins TRBV10-3 to TRBJ1-1; 9 bases align to TRBD1. Unmatched junction bases numbered 3, after V lost 8 bases and J lost 8 bases. This CDR3 spans 11 amino acids. Looked up from germline, CDR1 is ENHRY and CDR2 is SYGVKD. CDR3 amino acids: CAIGGTGEAFF. The DNA for the CDR3 is TGTGCCATCGGAGGGACAGGGGAAGCTTTCTTT.